This T cell receptor beta chain was sequenced during a study of cytotoxic CD8 clonotypes in ibrutinib-treated CLL. The authors obtained roughly 2.2 micrograms of genomic DNA from cryopreserved PBMCs for TCR beta libraries. With 4 bases removed from V and 1 base from J, the gap between germline ends came to 8 bases. The length of the CDR3 is 14 residues. The germline V gene has CDR1 GTSNPN and CDR2 SVGIG (reference sequence). Produced via immunoSEQ multiplex PCR; TCRdb's table is partial and in-frame only. The data show some 140,000 clones, around 84% seen once. This rearrangement joins TRBV30 to TRBJ2-6, with unresolved D. The clonotype was recovered from a human donor with chronic lymphocytic leukemia. The source material was PBMCs, sampled after 24 months of ibrutinib treatment. CDR3 bases: TGTGCCTGGACCCGAGGATCTGGGGCCAACGTCCTGACTTTC. This codes for CAWTRGSGANVLTF.